This TCR beta chain was observed in a study of T cells after yellow fever vaccination. Study summary: Preparing low-cell-number fractions relied on SMART-Seq v4 Ultra Low Input.

Study-level results: Most primary-vaccination clones recurred post-booster (around 97% CD4, around 88% CD8).

This clonotype appeared a few times. Its matching antigen is unknown. The study made its TCR cDNA through 5'RACE template switching. That step introduced a universal primer site along with UMIs. MiXCR, applied by TCRdb to the 5' RACE reads, yields one record per CDR3 protein. The table lists around 350,000 distinct CDR3 sequences, roughly 6.1% of them singletons. The germline gives CDR1 SGHAT, CDR2 FQNNGV. V lost 3 bases to trimming and J lost 2 bases, with 8 bases between them. The CDR3 loop spans 14 amino acids. This material consisted of PBMCs, taken 5 days after the yellow fever booster vaccination. V usage is TRBV11-2 and J usage is TRBJ1-5; D possibly corresponds to TRBD1 (5 bases). This clonotype originated in a man under 40 who received the YFV17D yellow fever vaccine. The CDR3 coding sequence is TGTGCCAGCAGCTTCGGGGACCGCAATCAGCCCCAGCATTTT. Its protein product is CASSFGDRNQPQHF.